This entry describes one T cell receptor (beta chain). Its antigen is unknown. Clones were read by immunoSEQ multiplex PCR, and TCRdb kept only the in-frame ones, dropping some. In the table there are 60,000 or so clones, around 84% of which are singletons. This specimen belongs to a study of OX40 agonist ivuxolimab in advanced cancers. Overall study: While on treatment, patients had intravenous ivuxolimab at 0.01 to 10 mg/kg every 2 weeks. Treatment received earlier with anti-PD-1, anti-PD-L1 or anti-CTLA-4 agents was allowed, and over 30% had some.

CDR3 length: 15 amino acids. Germline V gives CDR1 SGHTA, CDR2 FQGNSA. Trimming cost V 1 base and J 5 bases, with 14 bases left between them. Notes on the study in general: Expanded clones belonging to CD8+ T cells outnumbered, on average, those of CD4+.

V and J are TRBV7-2 and TRBJ1-2; D unclear. The specimen was CD4+ or CD8+ T cells sorted from blood, collected in a trial of the OX40 agonist ivuxolimab. This clonotype originated in an adult with an advanced solid tumor such as melanoma, head and neck, liver or kidney cancer. DNA for the CDR3: TGTGCCAGCAGCTTAGACGGTTGGGCAGTATATGGCTACACCTTC. It is translated as CASSLDGWAVYGYTF. Using reference TRBV7-2 and TRBJ1-2 for the parts outside the CDR3, the full variable domain is GAGVSQSPSNKVTEKGKDVELRCDPISGHTALYWYRQSLGQGLEFLIYFQGNSAPDKSGLPSDRFSAERTGGSVSTLTIQRTQQEDSAVYLCASSLDGWAVYGYTFGSGTRLTVV.